Each of the 19 T cell receptor beta chains below was sequenced from the same sample in a study of technical replicates of blood from several donors. The table came from immunoSEQ multiplex PCR; TCRdb's copy has only in-frame clones and leaves some out. This table holds about 88,000 clones, approximately 95% found once. Sequenced: T cells isolated from PBMCs. These receptors all stem from a human donor in good health.

This clone was counted only a few times. The chain links TRBV5-8 to TRBJ1-1; a possible D gene is TRBD1 (5 bases). The V end lost 6 bases, the J end lost 0 bases, and 9 bases lay between the germline ends. Germline loops: CDR1 SGHTS, CDR2 YDEGEE. This CDR3 is 13 amino acids long. This chain's CDR3 is CASTRQLNTEAFF. Written as DNA, the CDR3 is TGTGCCAGCACCCGACAGCTGAACACTGAAGCTTTCTTT.

The CDR3 nucleotides read TGTGCCAGCAGCTTTTATGGGGGAGGGGCCGGGGAGCTGTTTTTT. Translated, it gives CASSFYGGGAGELFF. This chain uses TRBV5-4 with TRBJ2-2; 7 bases match TRBD2. V trimming: 2 bases; J trimming: 6 bases; junction bases outside the gene matches: 7. CDR1 and CDR2 from the germline V gene are SGHNT and YYREEE (reference sequence). The CDR3 is 15 residues long.

This chain joins TRBV5-1 and TRBJ1-1; a weak D match, TRBD1 (5 bases). Germline loops: CDR1 SGHRS, CDR2 YFSETQ. V lost 3 bases, J lost 0 bases, and 9 bases lay in between. The CDR3 has 14 residues. Here the CDR3 reads CASSSSGLNTEAFF. The DNA of the CDR3 is TGCGCCAGCAGCTCTTCAGGGTTGAACACTGAAGCTTTCTTT.

This chain connects TRBV28 to TRBJ1-3; 9 bases match TRBD1. Looked up from germline, CDR1 is MDHEN and CDR2 is SYDVKM. Trimming removed 5 bases from V and 4 bases from J; junction bases left unmatched: 6. The CDR3 consists of 15 residues. The CDR3 coding sequence is TGTGCCAGCAGTCCCCCCGGACAGGGGGGAAACACCATATATTTT. This gives the protein CASSPPGQGGNTIYF.

Only one count was recorded for this clone. The chain employs TRBV28 and TRBJ2-3; D unclear. V lost 6 bases and J 10 bases, leaving 11 bases between the germline ends. Germline V gene lookup returns CDR1 MDHEN and CDR2 SYDVKM. This CDR3 region has 11 residues. CDR3 sequence reads: CASSLVSAQYF. CDR3 bases: TGTGCCAGCAGCCTGGTGTCAGCGCAGTATTTT.

The chain employs TRBV10-3 and TRBJ1-1, with 9 bases that match TRBD1. J lost 1 base, V lost 8 bases, and 11 bases had no gene match. CDR1 is ENHRY, CDR2 SYGVKD, per germline. The CDR3 extends over 16 amino acids. CDR3 amino acids: CAIAGQGWLGNTEAFF. CDR3 sequence (DNA): TGTGCCATCGCGGGACAGGGTTGGTTAGGGAACACTGAAGCTTTCTTT.

J is TRBJ2-5 and V is TRBV25-1; D is unresolved. The germline gives CDR1 MGHDK, CDR2 SYGVNS. CDR3 length equals 12 residues. V gave up 2 bases and J gave up 4 bases, with 5 bases separating them. CDR3 amino acids: CASSETGETQYF. CDR3 nucleotide sequence: TGTGCCAGCAGTGAAACTGGAGAGACCCAGTACTTC.

The V gene is TRBV7-9, the J gene TRBJ1-1, with 7 positions matching TRBD1. Germline V gene lookup returns CDR1 SEHNR and CDR2 FQNEAQ (reference sequence). Germline trimming cut 5 bases from V and 2 bases from J; bases unmatched to any gene: 11. This CDR3 has 16 residues. CDR3 sequence reads: CASSPGTRGLNTEAFF. CDR3 sequence (DNA): TGTGCCAGCAGCCCTGGGACGAGGGGGCTTAACACTGAAGCTTTCTTT.

J is TRBJ2-3 and V is TRBV9, with TRBD2 matching 7 bases. CDR3 length equals 15 residues. Losses at the gene ends were 7 bases for V and 0 bases for J; bases not matched to a gene: 8. Germline lookup yields CDR1 SGDLS and CDR2 YYNGEE. This chain's CDR3 is CASESYSGSTDTQYF. The DNA for the CDR3 is TGTGCCAGCGAGTCCTATAGCGGGAGCACAGATACGCAGTATTTT.

J is TRBJ1-1 and V is TRBV28; D is unresolved. Trimming cost V 6 bases and J 1 base, with 6 bases left between them. The CDR3 runs to 12 residues. Germline lookup yields CDR1 MDHEN and CDR2 SYDVKM. The CDR3 DNA reads TGTGCCAGCAGACATGGGAACACTGAAGCTTTCTTT. This gives the protein CASRHGNTEAFF.

The CDR3, as DNA: TGTGCCAGCTCAGGGACAGATTATCAGCCCCAGCATTTT. Translation gives CASSGTDYQPQHF. The rearrangement links TRBV18 to TRBJ1-5, with 7 bases identical to TRBD1. Germline V gene data show CDR1 as KGHSH and CDR2 as LQKENI. The CDR3 has 13 residues. V shed 5 bases, J shed 5 bases, and the junction held 3 bases outside the gene matches.

This clone was seen just once. CDR3 in amino acids: CASSLGTSGSYEQYF. The CDR3 DNA is TGTGCCAGCAGTTTAGGGACTAGCGGGAGCTACGAGCAGTACTTC. V gene TRBV27 combines with J gene TRBJ2-7; 14 bases map to TRBD2. CDR1 MNHEY and CDR2 SMNVEV come from the germline V gene (reference sequence). The trim removed 2 bases at V and 3 bases at J, leaving 0 bases unmatched. This CDR3 has 15 amino acids.

This clone has only one observation. The junction and the germline gene differ at one end; a read error may be behind it. DNA of the CDR3: TGTGCTAGCAGCGACTTGACTAGCGGGAGCAATGAGCAGTTCTTC. This encodes CASSDLTSGSNEQFF. J is TRBJ2-1 and V is TRBV7-7; 12 bases line up with TRBD2. This CDR3 contains 15 residues. The germline gives CDR1 SSHAT, CDR2 FNYEAQ (reference sequence). Variable domain in full (rest from reference TRBV7-7 and TRBJ2-1): GAGVSQSPRYKVTKRGQDVTLRCDPISSHATLYWYQQALGQGPEFLTYFNYEAQPDKSGLPSDRFSAERPEGSISTLTIQRTEQRDSAMYRCASSDLTSGSNEQFFGPGTRLTVL.

V is TRBV10-3 and J is TRBJ2-1; 11 bases agree with TRBD2. The CDR3 runs to 20 residues. The germline V gene encodes CDR1 ENHRY and CDR2 SYGVKD. The V segment lost 7 bases and the J segment 8 bases; nucleotides outside the gene matches: 25. The CDR3 reads CAIKGEGGTKTSGILDEQFF. The DNA for the CDR3 is TGTGCCATCAAAGGTGAAGGTGGAACAAAGACTAGCGGGATTCTCGATGAGCAGTTCTTC.

This rearrangement joins TRBV27 to TRBJ2-3; TRBD2 aligns across 11 bases. The germline V gene encodes CDR1 MNHEY and CDR2 SMNVEV (reference sequence). With V trimmed by 4 bases and J by 6 bases, 6 bases remained unmatched. The CDR3 spans 15 residues. The CDR3 nucleotides read TGTGCCAGCAGTTCAGTAGCGGGAGGGACGGATACGCAGTATTTT. It specifies CASSSVAGGTDTQYF.

J is TRBJ1-2 and V is TRBV7-9; D gene uncertain. The V and J ends lost 5 bases and 3 bases respectively, with 13 bases between them. Germline CDR1 and CDR2: SEHNR and FQNEAQ (reference sequence). This CDR3 has 14 residues. In DNA form, the CDR3 reads TGTGCCAGCAGCCCGTCCAGGCTGGACTATGGCTACACCTTC. Translation gives CASSPSRLDYGYTF.

This rearrangement joins TRBV19 to TRBJ2-7, with a weak D call TRBD2 (5 bases). Deletions cut 5 bases from V and 4 bases from J, with 6 bases between. Germline CDR1 and CDR2: LNHDA and SQIVND (reference sequence). The CDR3 runs to 11 residues. The CDR3 sequence is CASSRGYEQYF. CDR3 nucleotide sequence: TGTGCCAGTAGTCGGGGTTACGAGCAGTACTTC.

J is TRBJ2-3 and V is TRBV29-1, with TRBD2 matching over 8 bases. The germline CDR1 and CDR2 sequences are SQVTM and ANQGSEA. V lost 2 bases and J lost 6; bases outside the gene matches: 10. The CDR3 has 15 residues. The CDR3 sequence is CSVESLAGRGDTQYF. The CDR3, as DNA: TGCAGCGTTGAATCGTTAGCGGGAAGAGGGGATACGCAGTATTTT.

The rearrangement joins TRBV7-8 to TRBJ2-5; a possible D gene is TRBD2 (5 bases). With 6 bases removed from V and 6 bases from J, the gap between germline ends came to 11 bases. Germline-derived CDR1 and CDR2 are SGHVS and FQNEAQ. The CDR3 loop spans 12 amino acids. Here the CDR3 DNA reads TGTGCCAGCAGGAGGGTTGATCAGACCCAGTACTTC. It yields the protein CASRRVDQTQYF.